This T cell receptor beta chain stems from a study of a mutant IDH1 vaccine in newly diagnosed glioma. Stated time point: week 23, last vaccination. The vaccine gave 300 ug of a 20-mer mutant IDH1 peptide subcutaneously per dose. Notes on this clone: Antigen unknown.

The protocol was immunoSEQ multiplex PCR, while the TCRdb copy is restricted to in-frame clones and leaves out a portion. The table includes 40,000 to 50,000 clones, about four fifths detected once. The sequence was obtained from a woman aged 40-49 years with glioma. Some clones in this sample may be carry-over from other donors' samples. This specimen consisted of PBMCs, obtained from a glioma patient whose treatment included an IDH1 peptide vaccine.

The CDR3 is CSVATSGYPPDNEQFF. CDR3 sequence (DNA): TGCAGCGTAGCTACTAGCGGGTACCCTCCGGACAATGAGCAGTTCTTC. This sequence joins TRBV29-1 and TRBJ2-1, with 9 bases lining up with TRBD2. The CDR3 has 16 amino acids. The junction had 14 bases not matched to a gene; V was cut back by 6 bases and J by 5 bases. Germline lookup yields CDR1 SQVTM and CDR2 ANQGSEA.